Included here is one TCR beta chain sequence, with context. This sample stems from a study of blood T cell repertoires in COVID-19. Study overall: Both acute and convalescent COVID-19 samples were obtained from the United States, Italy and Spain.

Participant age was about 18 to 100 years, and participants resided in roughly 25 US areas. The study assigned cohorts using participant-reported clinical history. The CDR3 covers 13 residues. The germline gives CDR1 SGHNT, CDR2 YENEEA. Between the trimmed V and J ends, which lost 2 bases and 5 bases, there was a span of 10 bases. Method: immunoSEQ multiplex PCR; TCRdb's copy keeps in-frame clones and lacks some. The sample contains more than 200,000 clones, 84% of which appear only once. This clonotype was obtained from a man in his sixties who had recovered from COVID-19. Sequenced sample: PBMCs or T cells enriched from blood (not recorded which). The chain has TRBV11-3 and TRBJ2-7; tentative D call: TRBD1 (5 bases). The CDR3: CASSLSDRNEQYF. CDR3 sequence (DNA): TGTGCCAGCAGCTTAAGCGACAGAAACGAGCAGTACTTC.